This T cell receptor beta chain was recorded in a study of cytomegalovirus exposure and HLA in healthy donors. 60 Vbeta and 13 Jbeta primers were used in PCR. Method: immunoSEQ multiplex PCR; TCRdb's copy keeps in-frame clones and lacks some. Of over 95,000 clones listed, 77% are singletons. This CDR3 spans 15 amino acids. Germline V CDR1 and CDR2: ENHRY, SYGVKD. With 6 bases clipped from V and 6 bases from J, the junction kept 13 bases outside the gene matches. The source of this sequence is a man aged 35-49 years in good health and CMV-seropositive. The chain carries TRBV10-3 and TRBJ2-7, with 8 positions matching TRBD2. Source material: PBMCs. The CDR3 sequence is CAISGRGGPPGEQYF. CDR3 sequence (DNA): TGTGCCATCAGCGGACGGGGGGGACCTCCGGGCGAGCAGTACTTC.